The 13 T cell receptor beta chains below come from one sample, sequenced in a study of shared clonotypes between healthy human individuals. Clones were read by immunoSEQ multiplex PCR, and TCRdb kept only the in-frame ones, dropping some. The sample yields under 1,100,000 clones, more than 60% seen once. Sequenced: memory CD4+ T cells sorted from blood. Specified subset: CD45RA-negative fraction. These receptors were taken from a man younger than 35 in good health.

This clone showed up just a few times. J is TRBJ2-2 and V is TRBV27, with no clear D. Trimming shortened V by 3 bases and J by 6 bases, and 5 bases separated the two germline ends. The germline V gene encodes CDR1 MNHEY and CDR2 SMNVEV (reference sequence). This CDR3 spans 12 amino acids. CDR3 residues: CASSFRSGELFF. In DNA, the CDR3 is TGTGCCAGCAGTTTTCGCTCCGGGGAGCTGTTTTTT.

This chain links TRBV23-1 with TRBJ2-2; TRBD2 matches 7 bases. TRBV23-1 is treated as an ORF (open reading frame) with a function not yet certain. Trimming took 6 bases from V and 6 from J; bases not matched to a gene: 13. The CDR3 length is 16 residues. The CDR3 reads CASSPRGGWAPGELFF. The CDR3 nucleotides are TGCGCCAGCAGCCCCCGGGGAGGGTGGGCCCCCGGGGAGCTGTTTTTT.

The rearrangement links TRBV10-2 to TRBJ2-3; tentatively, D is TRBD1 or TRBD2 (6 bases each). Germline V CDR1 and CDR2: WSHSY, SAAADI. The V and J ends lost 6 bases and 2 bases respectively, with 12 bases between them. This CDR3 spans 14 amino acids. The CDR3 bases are TGCGCCAGCAGCCCCGGGGGCCACACAGATACGCAGTATTTT. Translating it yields CASSPGGHTDTQYF.

CDR3 amino acids: CASSFKAGVWNEQFF. CDR3 nucleotides: TGTGCCAGCAGCTTCAAGGCGGGAGTTTGGAATGAGCAGTTCTTC. J is TRBJ2-1 and V is TRBV7-2; 7 bases line up with TRBD2. Trimming at V came to 3 bases and at J to 7 bases, leaving 9 bases not matched to a gene. Germline assignment: CDR1 SGHTA and CDR2 FQGNSA. This CDR3 has 15 residues.

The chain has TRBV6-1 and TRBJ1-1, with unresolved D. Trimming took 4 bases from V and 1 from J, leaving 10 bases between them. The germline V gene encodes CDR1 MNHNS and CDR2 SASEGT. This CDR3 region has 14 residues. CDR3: CASSALRQNTEAFF. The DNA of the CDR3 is TGTGCCAGCAGTGCCTTAAGACAGAACACTGAAGCTTTCTTT.

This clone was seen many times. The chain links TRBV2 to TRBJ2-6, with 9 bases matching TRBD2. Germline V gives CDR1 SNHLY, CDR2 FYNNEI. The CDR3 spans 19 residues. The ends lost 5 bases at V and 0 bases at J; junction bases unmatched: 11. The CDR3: CASSRTGTSLSSGANVLTF. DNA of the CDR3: TGTGCCAGCAGTAGGACCGGGACTAGCTTATCCTCTGGGGCCAACGTCCTGACTTTC.

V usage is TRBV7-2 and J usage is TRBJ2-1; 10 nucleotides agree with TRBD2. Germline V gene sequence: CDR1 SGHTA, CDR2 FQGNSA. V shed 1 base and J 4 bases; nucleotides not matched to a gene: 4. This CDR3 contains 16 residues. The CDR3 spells CASSLGGSGRYNEQFF. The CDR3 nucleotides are TGTGCCAGCAGCTTAGGGGGTAGCGGGAGGTACAATGAGCAGTTCTTC.

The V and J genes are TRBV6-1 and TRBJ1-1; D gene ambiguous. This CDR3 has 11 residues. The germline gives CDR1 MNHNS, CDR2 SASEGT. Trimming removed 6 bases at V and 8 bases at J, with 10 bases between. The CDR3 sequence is CASRGRREAFF. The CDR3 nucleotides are TGTGCCAGCAGGGGCCGGAGGGAAGCTTTCTTT.

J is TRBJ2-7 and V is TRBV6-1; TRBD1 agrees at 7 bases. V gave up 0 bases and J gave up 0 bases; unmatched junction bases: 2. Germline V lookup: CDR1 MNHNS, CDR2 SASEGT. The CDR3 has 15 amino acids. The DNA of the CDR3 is TGTGCCAGCAGTGAAGCGGGACAGATCTCCTACGAGCAGTACTTC. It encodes CASSEAGQISYEQYF.

The CDR3 coding sequence is TGTGCCAGTAGTATAGCCGCTACTAGGGACTATGGCTACACCTTC. Amino acid sequence: CASSIAATRDYGYTF. V and J are TRBV19 and TRBJ1-2, with unresolved D. V gave up 1 base and J gave up 3 bases, with 12 bases separating them. This CDR3 spans 15 amino acids. CDR1 and CDR2 (germline): LNHDA, SQIVND (reference sequence).

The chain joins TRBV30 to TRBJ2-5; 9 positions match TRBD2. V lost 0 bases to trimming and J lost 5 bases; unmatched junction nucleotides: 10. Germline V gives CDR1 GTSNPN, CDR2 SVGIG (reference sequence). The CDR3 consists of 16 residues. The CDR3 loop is CAWSVQSGGRRETQYF. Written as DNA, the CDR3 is TGTGCCTGGAGTGTACAGAGCGGGGGGCGGCGGGAGACCCAGTACTTC.

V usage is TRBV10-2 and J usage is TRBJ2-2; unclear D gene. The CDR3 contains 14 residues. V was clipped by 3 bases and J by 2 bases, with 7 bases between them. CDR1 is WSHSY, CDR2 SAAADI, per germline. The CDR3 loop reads CASSEFFNTGELFF. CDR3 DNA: TGCGCCAGCAGTGAATTTTTTAACACCGGGGAGCTGTTTTTT.

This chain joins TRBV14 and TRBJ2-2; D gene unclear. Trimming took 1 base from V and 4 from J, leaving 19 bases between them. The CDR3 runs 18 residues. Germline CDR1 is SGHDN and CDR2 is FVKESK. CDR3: CASSQGFFAWRPTGELFF. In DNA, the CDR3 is TGTGCCAGCAGCCAAGGGTTTTTCGCGTGGAGACCCACCGGGGAGCTGTTTTTT.